A selection of T cell receptor beta chains follows, all from one sample in a study of cytomegalovirus exposure and HLA in healthy donors. Sequencing used immunoSEQ multiplex PCR; TCRdb keeps in-frame clones, though not all of them. Seen here are 200,000 or so clones, around four fifths observed once, and the top ten hold around 7%. Sequencing used PBMCs. Receptors originate from a young man in good health and CMV-seropositive. The CDR3 runs from the conserved cysteine through the conserved F or W. Each record gives: V gene, J gene, D gene, clone size, CDR3 DNA, CDR3 protein. A D gene is named only where the DNA matches it firmly. The size entry is marked missing in some rows and otherwise reads once, few, many or a size class.

TRBV2	TRBJ2-5	TRBD2	NA	TGTGCCAGCAGTGGTCGGGAGGGCCTCCAAGAGACCCAGTACTTC	CASSGREGLQETQYF
TRBV5-1	TRBJ1-1	NA	NA	TGCGCCAGCAGCTTGGAGGTGGGGCAGAGGACTGAAGCTTTCTTT	CASSLEVGQRTEAFF
TRBV14	TRBJ1-1	NA	few	TGTGCCAGCAGCCACCCGGCAGGCCAGAACACTGAAGCTTTCTTT	CASSHPAGQNTEAFF
TRBV30	TRBJ2-1	NA	NA	TGTGCCTGGGGAGGTAGCAGCAATGAGCAGTTCTTC	CAWGGSSNEQFF
TRBV18	TRBJ2-5	NA	NA	TGTGCCAGCTCACCACCGGAAGGGACTGAGACCCAGTACTTC	CASSPPEGTETQYF
TRBV28	TRBJ2-5	TRBD2	NA	TGTGCCAGCAGTAAGCGGGAGGTAAAGACCCAGTACTTC	CASSKREVKTQYF
TRBV29-1	TRBJ2-7	NA	NA	TGCAGCGTTGAAAGTCCAGGCAGCTCCTACGAGCAGTACTTC	CSVESPGSSYEQYF
TRBV4-1	TRBJ2-1	NA	NA	TGCGCCAGCAGACCTATTGGACGGGAAAAAAATGAGCAGTTCTTC	CASRPIGREKNEQFF
TRBV9	TRBJ2-1	TRBD2	NA	TGTGCCAGCAGCGTCGGCCCGGAGCGGGGGGCCCCTTACAATGAGCAGTTCTTC	CASSVGPERGAPYNEQFF
TRBV19	TRBJ2-1	TRBD1	NA	TGTGCCAGTAGTCTCGCCCGGGACAGGGGCCACAATGAGCAGTTCTTC	CASSLARDRGHNEQFF
TRBV29-1	TRBJ2-5	NA	NA	TGCAGCGCCCCGGGCAGGGGAAAAGAGACCCAGTACTTC	CSAPGRGKETQYF
TRBV30	TRBJ2-5	NA	NA	TGTGCCTGGAGTGTAAAGGGGCGGCCAGAGACCCAGTACTTC	CAWSVKGRPETQYF
TRBV30	TRBJ1-2	NA	NA	TGTGCCTGTGATCCGGCGGGGTTATATGGCTACACCTTC	CACDPAGLYGYTF
TRBV4-3	TRBJ2-2	NA	NA	TGCGCCAGCAGCCAAGATGCCACGGGGACCGGGGAGCTGTTTTTT	CASSQDATGTGELFF
TRBV9	TRBJ2-1	TRBD2	once	TGTGCCAGCAGCAATCCCGCGGGAGGTTGGTCCTACAATGAGCAGTTCTTC	CASSNPAGGWSYNEQFF
TRBV28	TRBJ2-1	NA	once	TGTGCCAGCAGTTTTGGAGGGAGTAATTCCTACAATGAGCAGTTCTTC	CASSFGGSNSYNEQFF
TRBV29-1	TRBJ1-5	TRBD1	NA	TGCAGCGTTGGGGACAGATTCAATCAGCCCCAGCATTTT	CSVGDRFNQPQHF
TRBV4-1	TRBJ2-7	NA	NA	TGCGCCAGCAGCTTTGGGACTTTGTCGGGCGAGCAGTACTTC	CASSFGTLSGEQYF
TRBV28	TRBJ1-2	TRBD1	NA	TGTGCCAGCAGTCCCCGGGACAGGGTGCATGGCTACACCTTC	CASSPRDRVHGYTF
TRBV5-8	TRBJ2-1	NA	NA	TGTGCCAGCAGCTTGGCCGGTTCCTACAATGAGCAGTTCTTC	CASSLAGSYNEQFF
TRBV5-6	TRBJ1-5	NA	NA	TGTGCCAGCAGTCGGGCCGCGGGTAATCAGCCCCAGCATTTT	CASSRAAGNQPQHF
TRBV2	TRBJ2-7	TRBD1	NA	TGTGCCAGCAGCGCTACGACAGGGGGCTGGGTAGCGGGGTTCTACGAGCAGTACTTC	CASSATTGGWVAGFYEQYF
TRBV5-6	TRBJ2-7	NA	few	TGTGCCAGCAGCTCAGGCTACGAGCAGTACTTC	CASSSGYEQYF
TRBV10-3	TRBJ2-7	TRBD2	NA	TGTGCCATCAGCGACCCGATCGTGGGACTAGCGGGGGGACCCGCCTACGAGCAGTACTTC	CAISDPIVGLAGGPAYEQYF
TRBV4-3	TRBJ2-2	NA	NA	TGCGCCAGCAGCCAAGAAGCTCAGGGTAGGATCACCGGGGAGCTGTTTTTT	CASSQEAQGRITGELFF
TRBV30	TRBJ1-4	NA	once	TGTGCCTGGAGTGGGGAGGGAGATGAAAAACTGTTTTTT	CAWSGEGDEKLFF
TRBV7-2	TRBJ1-5	NA	NA	TGTGCCAGCAGCTTACAATCCAGGGGATATCAGCCCCAGCATTTT	CASSLQSRGYQPQHF
TRBV7-9	TRBJ2-7	NA	NA	TGTGCCAGCAGCTTAGTGGGCGGGAACGAGCAGTACTTC	CASSLVGGNEQYF
TRBV7-3	TRBJ1-1	NA	NA	TGTGCCAGCAGCTATAGGGGTCGCACTGAAGCTTTCTTT	CASSYRGRTEAFF
TRBV15	TRBJ1-3	NA	NA	TGTGCCACCAGTAGTCGGGTGGACACCATATATTTT	CATSSRVDTIYF
TRBV7-8	TRBJ2-3	NA	NA	TGTGCCAGCAGCCCCGGCGCCAGGGAAACTAGCACAGATACGCAGTATTTT	CASSPGARETSTDTQYF
TRBV7-2	TRBJ2-2	TRBD1	NA	TGTGCCAGCAGCGCACCCGAGACAGGGCCCACCGGGGAGCTGTTTTTT	CASSAPETGPTGELFF
TRBV5-8	TRBJ2-5	NA	NA	TGTGCCAGCAGTTCAGGGTACGGGACCCAGTACTTC	CASSSGYGTQYF
TRBV11-1	TRBJ2-2	TRBD1	NA	TGTGCCAGCAGCTTAGCATCAGGGGGCTCCGGGGAGCTGTTTTTT	CASSLASGGSGELFF
TRBV6-5	TRBJ1-2	NA	NA	TGTGCCAGCAGAGAGACAGGATCCTATGGCTACACCTTC	CASRETGSYGYTF